This T cell receptor beta chain was obtained from a study of identical twins. This clonotype appeared many times. TCRdb re-called the 5' RACE reads through MiXCR, storing one row per CDR3 protein. The repertoire holds hundreds of thousands of distinct CDR3 sequences, with about 12% as singletons. The same sample was also studied in work on yellow fever vaccine responses in identical twins.

This receptor was identified in a woman younger than 35 in good health. The sequenced material came from PBMCs.

CDR3 sequence (DNA): TGCGCCAGCAGCTTGCCAGGGGCTGGGGCCAACGTCCTGACTTTC. As protein: CASSLPGAGANVLTF. V and J are TRBV5-1 and TRBJ2-6; maybe TRBD1 (6 bases). The CDR3 sequence is 15 residues long. Deletions cut 1 base from V and 2 bases from J, with 7 bases between. Looked up from germline, CDR1 is SGHRS and CDR2 is YFSETQ.